This T cell receptor beta chain originates from a study of T cell responses to AZD1222 COVID-19 vaccine. Study findings and constraints: White British donors predominated, females outnumbered males, and clonal diversity was possibly underestimated.

The V gene end was trimmed by 4 bases and the J gene end by 5 bases; junction bases not matched to a gene: 9. This CDR3 comprises 16 residues. Germline values: CDR1 MRHNA, CDR2 SNTAGT. Generated by immunoSEQ multiplex PCR, the TCRdb table keeps only in-frame clones and is missing some. The repertoire consists of about 86,000 clones, with about 86% occurring once and the leading ten covering around a tenth. Comments on this clone: Its antigen remains unidentified.

This receptor was taken from an adult in good health. The V gene is TRBV6-4, the J gene TRBJ1-1, with 11 bases identical to TRBD1. Specimen: peripheral blood, collected on day 0 of MenACWY control vaccination. CDR3 DNA sequence: TGTGCCAGCAGTGCCCTGGACAGGGGGCAGAAGACTGAAGCTTTCTTT. Its translation is CASSALDRGQKTEAFF.